This T cell receptor beta chain was identified during a study of cytomegalovirus exposure and HLA in healthy donors. Study-wide findings and caveats: Associated with cytomegalovirus, according to the listing, were some 150 TCR beta chains.

Concerning this clone itself: As yet, its antigen is unknown.

The study ran its PCR with 60 Vbeta and 13 Jbeta primers. Generated by immunoSEQ multiplex PCR, the TCRdb table keeps only in-frame clones and is missing some. The sample records around 200,000 clones, 70% being singletons. The CDR3 has 11 residues. Trimming took off 2 bases at V and 9 bases at J, with 6 bases between the two ends. Per the germline V gene, CDR1 is SGHNT and CDR2 is YYREEE (reference sequence). Sequences were obtained from PBMCs. The gene calls are TRBV5-4 and TRBJ2-1; maybe TRBD2 (5 bases). The receptor's source is a man in his forties in good health and CMV-seropositive. The CDR3 sequence is CASSFRGEQFF. CDR3 coding DNA: TGTGCCAGCAGCTTCCGGGGTGAGCAGTTCTTC. The full variable domain, rest sourced from reference TRBV5-4 and TRBJ2-1, is ETGVTQSPTHLIKTRGQQVTLRCSSQSGHNTVSWYQQALGQGPQFIFQYYREEENGRGNFPPRFSGLQFPNYSSELNVNALELDDSALYLCASSFRGEQFFGPGTRLTVL.